These 19 T cell receptor beta chains were all obtained from the same sample, sequenced in a study of OX40 agonist ivuxolimab in advanced cancers. Profiling relied on immunoSEQ multiplex PCR, and the TCRdb table lists in-frame clones only, not all of them. The sample holds tens of thousands of clones, about 88% seen once. The source was CD4+ or CD8+ T cells sorted from blood, collected in a trial of the OX40 agonist ivuxolimab. The receptors originated from an adult with an advanced solid tumor such as melanoma, head and neck, liver or kidney cancer.

V gene TRBV7-4 combines with J gene TRBJ1-5; D not resolved. Deletions cut 5 bases from V and 5 bases from J, with 7 bases between. CDR1 and CDR2 from the germline V gene are SGHVT and SQSDAQ. This CDR3 region has 12 residues. The CDR3 spells CASSQEDQPQHF. CDR3 nucleotides: TGTGCCAGCAGCCAGGAGGATCAGCCCCAGCATTTT.

The table lists this clone with a few counts. V usage is TRBV9 and J usage is TRBJ2-1; 10 nucleotides align to TRBD2. V dropped 4 bases and J dropped 5; count of bases not matched to a gene: 6. CDR1 SGDLS and CDR2 YYNGEE come from the germline V gene. There are 15 residues in the CDR3. CDR3 sequence: CASSLAGAFDNEQFF. CDR3 coding DNA: TGTGCCAGCAGCCTAGCGGGAGCCTTTGACAATGAGCAGTTCTTC.

CDR3: CASSLGSPGELFF. In DNA, the CDR3 is TGCGCCAGCAGCTTGGGATCCCCCGGGGAGCTGTTTTTT. V and J are TRBV5-1 and TRBJ2-2; D remains unclear. Germline CDR1 reads SGHRS; CDR2 reads YFSETQ. The CDR3 consists of 13 residues. Trimming removed 0 bases at V and 6 bases at J, with 6 bases between.

This rearrangement joins TRBV19 to TRBJ2-7; 8 nucleotides match TRBD1. The germline V gene encodes CDR1 LNHDA and CDR2 SQIVND (reference sequence). The J segment lost 2 bases and the V segment lost 5 bases, leaving 8 bases of the junction unmatched. The CDR3 is 15 residues long. Here the CDR3 DNA reads TGTGCCAGTAGTTCCCAGGGGGCTGGGACCTACGAGCAGTACTTC. It is translated as CASSSQGAGTYEQYF.

This clone was recorded only once. The chain uses TRBV5-1 and TRBJ2-1; 9 bases are a match to TRBD1. This CDR3 has 15 residues. Germline V lookup: CDR1 SGHRS, CDR2 YFSETQ. V was pared by 4 bases and J by 8 bases, with 10 bases of the junction left unmatched. The CDR3 nucleotides are TGCGCCAGCAGCCCAGCCGGGACAGGGAAGGATGAGCAGTTCTTC. The encoded protein is CASSPAGTGKDEQFF.

This clone was picked up one time. The rearrangement links TRBV11-2 to TRBJ2-7; 10 bases line up with TRBD1. With 5 bases clipped from V and 4 bases from J, the junction kept 5 bases outside the gene matches. CDR3 length equals 14 residues. Germline lookup yields CDR1 SGHAT and CDR2 FQNNGV. The CDR3 coding sequence is TGTGCCAGCAGCGCGGACAGGGGGACTTACGAGCAGTACTTC. This gives the protein CASSADRGTYEQYF.

This chain connects TRBV6-1 to TRBJ2-1; TRBD1 matches at 9 bases. This CDR3 contains 15 residues. Trimming at V came to 2 bases and at J to 9 bases, leaving 8 bases not matched to a gene. CDR1 is MNHNS and CDR2 is SASEGT in the germline V gene. The CDR3 loop reads CASSENRDRVREQFF. In nucleotides, the CDR3 is TGTGCCAGCAGTGAAAATCGGGACAGGGTCCGTGAGCAGTTCTTC.

Only one count was recorded for this clone. The genes are TRBV7-9 and TRBJ1-2; maybe TRBD1 (5 bases). The V and J ends lost 4 bases and 2 bases respectively, with 17 bases between them. Germline V gene data show CDR1 as SEHNR and CDR2 as FQNEAQ (reference sequence). This CDR3 has 16 amino acids. CDR3 region: CASSSPGLRGNYGYTF. For the CDR3, the DNA is TGTGCCAGCAGCTCCCCCGGGTTGAGGGGCAACTATGGCTACACCTTC.

V and J are TRBV27 and TRBJ2-7, with 9 bases aligning to TRBD1. With V trimmed by 6 bases and J by 6 bases, 12 bases remained unmatched. The germline gives CDR1 MNHEY, CDR2 SMNVEV (reference sequence). The CDR3 totals 15 residues. The CDR3 protein is CASSQTGGGLGEQYF. The CDR3 region has the DNA TGTGCCAGCAGCCAGACAGGGGGTGGGTTGGGCGAGCAGTACTTC.

The gene calls are TRBV5-4 and TRBJ2-1; 7 bases match TRBD2. The CDR3 is 14 amino acids. Trimming cost V 7 bases and J 4 bases; bases outside gene matches: 8. The germline CDR1 and CDR2 sequences are SGHNT and YYREEE (reference sequence). The CDR3 loop is CASAVGGGYNEQFF. The DNA of the CDR3 is TGTGCCAGCGCCGTTGGGGGGGGTTACAATGAGCAGTTCTTC.

This clone was recorded a few times. The chain is built from TRBV10-2 and TRBJ2-5, with D tentatively TRBD1 (5 bases). Germline CDR1 WSHSY, CDR2 SAAADI. Deletions cut 0 bases from V and 5 bases from J, with 7 bases between. The CDR3 contains 13 residues. In DNA, the CDR3 is TGCGCCAGCAGTGAGTCGGGGCTGGAGACCCAGTACTTC. It translates to CASSESGLETQYF.

In its sample, this clone was seen once. The chain has TRBV6-1 and TRBJ1-5; 9 bases match TRBD1. This CDR3 comprises 15 residues. Per the germline V gene, CDR1 is MNHNS and CDR2 is SASEGT. The junction had 6 bases not matched to a gene; V was cut back by 9 bases and J by 0 bases. In DNA, the CDR3 is TGTGCCAGTACGGACAGGGGCTATAGCAATCAGCCCCAGCATTTT. This translates into CASTDRGYSNQPQHF.

The V and J genes are TRBV27 and TRBJ2-7; TRBD1 matches 8 bases. The CDR3 loop spans 13 amino acids. Germline trimming cut 8 bases from V and 4 bases from J; bases unmatched to any gene: 7. Germline CDR1 is MNHEY and CDR2 is SMNVEV (reference sequence). CDR3 in DNA: TGTGCCAGCGCTACAGGGGGTATGTACGAGCAGTACTTC. Translation: CASATGGMYEQYF.

Points on this clone: The sample has other DNA sequences that encode this CDR3 too. The chain combines TRBV7-9 with TRBJ1-2; no clear D gene. Trimming pared 1 base from V and 3 bases from J, leaving 0 bases between. Germline V gives CDR1 SEHNR, CDR2 FQNEAQ (reference sequence). This CDR3 is built from 11 residues. In DNA form, the CDR3 reads TGTGCCAGCAGCTTAGACTATGGCTACACCTTC. Translating it yields CASSLDYGYTF.

The chain joins TRBV7-9 to TRBJ2-7; D uncertain. This CDR3 comprises 12 residues. CDR1 is SEHNR, CDR2 FQNEAQ, per germline (reference sequence). V gave up 1 base and J gave up 6 bases, with 7 bases separating them. CDR3 in DNA: TGTGCCAGCAGCTTAGGTCGTACCGAGCAGTACTTC. As protein: CASSLGRTEQYF.

The chain recombines TRBV6-5 with TRBJ2-6; maybe TRBD2 (5 bases). This CDR3 contains 15 residues. CDR1 is MNHEY and CDR2 is SVGAGI in the germline V gene. V was clipped by 2 bases and J by 3 bases, with 8 bases between them. The CDR3 DNA follows: TGTGCCAGCAGTTACACGGGGTATGGGGCCAACGTCCTGACTTTC. Translated: CASSYTGYGANVLTF.

The CDR3 is CASSLGAGQGPTGELFF. CDR3 DNA: TGCGCCAGCAGCTTGGGTGCGGGACAGGGTCCCACCGGGGAGCTGTTTTTT. The chain couples TRBV5-1 to TRBJ2-2; 9 bases agree with TRBD1. V shed 0 bases, J shed 4 bases, and the junction held 7 bases outside the gene matches. The germline gives CDR1 SGHRS, CDR2 YFSETQ. The CDR3 has 17 amino acids. Full variable domain (rest looked up from reference TRBV5-1 and TRBJ2-2): KAGVTQTPRYLIKTRGQQVTLSCSPISGHRSVSWYQQTPGQGLQFLFEYFSETQRNKGNFPGRFSGRQFSNSRSEMNVSTLELGDSALYLCASSLGAGQGPTGELFFGEGSRLTVL.

V is TRBV2 and J is TRBJ2-2; 7 bases fit TRBD1. CDR1 and CDR2 from the germline V gene are SNHLY and FYNNEI. V was clipped by 2 bases and J by 6 bases; unmatched bases: 6. This CDR3 spans 15 amino acids. The CDR3 here is CASSESGQGAGELFF. The CDR3 nucleotides read TGTGCCAGCAGTGAATCGGGGCAGGGGGCCGGGGAGCTGTTTTTT. Full variable domain (outside the CDR3, taken from reference TRBV2 and TRBJ2-2): EPEVTQTPSHQVTQMGQEVILRCVPISNHLYFYWYRQILGQKVEFLVSFYNNEISEKSEIFDDQFSVERPDGSNFTLKIRSTKLEDSAMYFCASSESGQGAGELFFGEGSRLTVL.

The gene calls are TRBV7-9 and TRBJ2-5; D may be TRBD1 or TRBD2 (6 bases each). V lost 6 bases, J lost 5 bases, and 19 bases lay in between. The CDR3 is made up of 15 amino acids. Per the germline V gene, CDR1 is SEHNR and CDR2 is FQNEAQ (reference sequence). As DNA, the CDR3 is TGTGCCAGCAGTTGGCGAGCAGGGGCGGGGGAGACCCAGTACTTC. It specifies CASSWRAGAGETQYF.